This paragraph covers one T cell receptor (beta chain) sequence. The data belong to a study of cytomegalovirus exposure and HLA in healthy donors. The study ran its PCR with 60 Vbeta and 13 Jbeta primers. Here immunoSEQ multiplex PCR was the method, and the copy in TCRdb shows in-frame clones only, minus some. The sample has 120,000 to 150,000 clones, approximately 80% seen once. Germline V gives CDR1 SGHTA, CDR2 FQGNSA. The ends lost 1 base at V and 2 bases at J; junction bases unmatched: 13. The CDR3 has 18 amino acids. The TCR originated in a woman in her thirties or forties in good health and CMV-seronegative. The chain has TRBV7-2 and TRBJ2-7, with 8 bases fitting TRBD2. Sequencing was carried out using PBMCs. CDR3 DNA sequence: TGTGCCAGCAGCTTAGAGGGGCAATTGCGGGGGGCTACCTACGAGCAGTACTTC. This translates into CASSLEGQLRGATYEQYF.